One and the same sample provided the 17 T cell receptor beta chains below, sequenced in a study of T cell repertoires in ileal Crohn's disease. Assay used: immunoSEQ multiplex PCR; TCRdb lists only in-frame clones, some missing. The data contain several thousand clones, over 80% of them seen just once; the ten biggest clones take up approximately 5%. Sequencing was performed on ileal tissue. These receptors originate from an adult with Crohn's disease.

The chain links TRBV18 to TRBJ2-1; no firm D call. This CDR3 region has 14 residues. The V gene lost 1 base and the J gene lost 6 bases, with 10 bases spanning the gap. CDR1 is KGHSH, CDR2 LQKENI, per germline. The CDR3 sequence is CASSPQGGVNEQFF. For the CDR3, the DNA is TGTGCCAGCTCACCACAGGGCGGCGTCAATGAGCAGTTCTTC.

This chain links TRBV4-2 with TRBJ2-2; D might be TRBD2 (5 bases). CDR3 size: 16 residues. Trimming removed 5 bases at V and 1 base at J, with 14 bases between. CDR1 and CDR2 (germline): LGHNA, YNFKEQ. CDR3 in amino acids: CASSLEMGVNTGELFF. For the CDR3, the DNA is TGTGCCAGCAGCTTGGAAATGGGAGTGAACACCGGGGAGCTGTTTTTT.

Notes on this clone: Other DNA sequences of this sample code for an identical CDR3. The chain carries TRBV11-1 and TRBJ1-1; D is possibly TRBD1 (6 bases). Deletions cut 1 base from V and 5 bases from J, with 11 bases between. The germline V gene has CDR1 SGHAT and CDR2 FQDESV (reference sequence). This CDR3 is 14 amino acids long. The CDR3 is CASSLGRGGTEAFF. DNA of the CDR3: TGTGCCAGCAGCTTAGGCAGGGGAGGAACTGAAGCTTTCTTT.

The CDR3 sequence is CASSEIYGTQYF. CDR3 coding DNA: TGTGCCAGCAGTGAAATATATGGTACGCAGTATTTT. The chain couples TRBV6-1 to TRBJ2-3; D not resolved. Germline V gene lookup returns CDR1 MNHNS and CDR2 SASEGT. The CDR3 is made up of 12 amino acids. The V gene lost 2 bases and the J gene lost 8 bases, with 8 bases spanning the gap.

The chain combines TRBV18 with TRBJ2-7; D remains ambiguous. CDR3 length equals 11 residues. The germline V gene has CDR1 KGHSH and CDR2 LQKENI. The V and J ends lost 6 bases and 5 bases respectively, with 8 bases between them. The CDR3 is CASSYTNEQYF. The CDR3 DNA sequence: TGTGCCAGCTCGTATACCAACGAGCAGTACTTC.

The genes are TRBV4-2 and TRBJ2-6; D is perhaps TRBD1 or TRBD2 (5 bases each). V lost 5 bases to trimming and J lost 4 bases, with 15 bases between them. The V gene's germline CDR1 is LGHNA and CDR2 YNFKEQ. CDR3 length equals 16 residues. This CDR3 is CASSDQSGHGANVLTF. The CDR3 DNA sequence: TGTGCCAGCAGCGACCAGAGCGGACACGGGGCCAACGTCCTGACTTTC.

The V and J genes are TRBV2 and TRBJ2-1; 11 bases line up with TRBD2. Trimming at V came to 6 bases and at J to 4 bases, leaving 5 bases not matched to a gene. This CDR3 comprises 15 residues. Germline lookup yields CDR1 SNHLY and CDR2 FYNNEI. Here the CDR3 reads CASRKTSGIYNEQFF. The CDR3 DNA sequence: TGTGCCAGCAGGAAGACTAGCGGGATTTACAATGAGCAGTTCTTC.

The V and J genes are TRBV7-9 and TRBJ2-7; 7 bases map to TRBD2. CDR1 is SEHNR, CDR2 FQNEAQ, per germline (reference sequence). The CDR3 runs 15 residues. V shed 5 bases, J shed 1 base, and the junction held 8 bases outside the gene matches. CDR3 coding DNA: TGTGCCAGCAGCCGTTCCGGTAGCGGGTCCTACGAGCAGTACTTC. As protein: CASSRSGSGSYEQYF.

This clone has a handful of counts. The chain has TRBV30 and TRBJ1-3; unclear D gene. V gave up 2 bases and J gave up 3 bases, with 8 bases separating them. Per germline, CDR1 GTSNPN and CDR2 SVGIG (reference sequence). This CDR3 has 13 amino acids. The DNA for the CDR3 is TGTGCCTGGAGTCCCTTGAGTGGAAACACCATATATTTT. It codes for CAWSPLSGNTIYF.

This sequence joins TRBV30 and TRBJ2-2, with D unresolved. V shed 2 bases and J shed 3 bases, with 25 bases lying between them. CDR3 length: 19 amino acids. Germline CDR1 and CDR2: GTSNPN and SVGIG (reference sequence). The DNA of the CDR3 is TGTGCCTGGAGTTTCATGGGTTTTCCGCGCCTGTCAGACACCGGGGAGCTGTTTTTT. Translation: CAWSFMGFPRLSDTGELFF.

The rearrangement joins TRBV5-1 to TRBJ2-3, with D unclear. Per the germline V gene, CDR1 is SGHRS and CDR2 is YFSETQ. V was shortened by 0 bases and J by 5 bases, with 10 bases between the two germline ends. The CDR3 is made up of 14 amino acids. The CDR3 loop is CASSLGQAGDTQYF. CDR3 DNA: TGCGCCAGCAGCTTGGGGCAGGCCGGAGATACGCAGTATTTT.

The chain carries TRBV6-4 and TRBJ2-3, with 9 bases lining up with TRBD1. This CDR3 region has 15 residues. CDR1 MRHNA and CDR2 SNTAGT come from the germline V gene. V was pared by 3 bases and J by 1 base, with 2 bases of the junction left unmatched. The CDR3 reads CASSERTGGTDTQYF. The CDR3 DNA reads as TGTGCCAGCAGTGAGAGGACAGGGGGCACAGATACGCAGTATTTT.

This rearrangement joins TRBV9 to TRBJ2-7; 7 bases line up with TRBD2. Germline lookup yields CDR1 SGDLS and CDR2 YYNGEE. There are 14 residues in the CDR3. Unmatched junction bases numbered 5, after V lost 3 bases and J lost 2 bases. The CDR3 DNA is TGTGCCAGCAGCGCCGGCGGGGGAACCTACGAGCAGTACTTC. Encoded protein: CASSAGGGTYEQYF. The whole variable domain, filled in from reference TRBV9 and TRBJ2-7, reads DSGVTQTPKHLITATGQRVTLRCSPRSGDLSVYWYQQSLDQGLQFLIQYYNGEERAKGNILERFSAQQFPDLHSELNLSSLELGDSALYFCASSAGGGTYEQYFGPGTRLTVT.

J is TRBJ1-2 and V is TRBV6-5; weak D call: TRBD1 (5 bases). CDR1 is MNHEY, CDR2 SVGAGI, per germline. CDR3 length: 14 residues. Trimming stripped 6 bases from V and 3 bases from J, with 14 bases between. CDR3 loop: CASSPRQSHYGYTF. For the CDR3, the DNA is TGTGCCAGCAGCCCTAGACAGTCCCACTATGGCTACACCTTC.

V and J are TRBV11-3 and TRBJ2-3, with 8 bases matching TRBD2. The CDR3 extends over 14 amino acids. CDR1 is SGHNT and CDR2 is YENEEA in the germline V gene. V was clipped by 3 bases and J by 1 base; unmatched bases: 0. CDR3 sequence (DNA): TGTGCCAGCAGCTTGACTAGCGGCACAGATACGCAGTATTTT. Its translation is CASSLTSGTDTQYF.

This clone showed up just a few times. This rearrangement joins TRBV7-8 to TRBJ2-1, with 7 positions matching TRBD2. Germline V gives CDR1 SGHVS, CDR2 FQNEAQ. CDR3 length: 15 amino acids. V dropped 3 bases and J dropped 5; count of bases not matched to a gene: 7. The chain's CDR3 is CASSLRGGLHNEQFF. The CDR3 DNA is TGTGCCAGCAGCTTGCGGGGAGGGCTTCACAATGAGCAGTTCTTC.

This clone was counted only a few times. The rearrangement joins TRBV6-5 to TRBJ2-7; 9 nucleotides agree with TRBD1. V lost 4 bases, J lost 5 bases, and 9 bases stayed unmatched. The CDR3 is 15 residues long. Germline V CDR1 and CDR2: MNHEY, SVGAGI. Written as DNA, the CDR3 is TGTGCCAGCAGTTTCGCTGACAGGGGGTTTAACGAGCAGTACTTC. Its translation: CASSFADRGFNEQYF.